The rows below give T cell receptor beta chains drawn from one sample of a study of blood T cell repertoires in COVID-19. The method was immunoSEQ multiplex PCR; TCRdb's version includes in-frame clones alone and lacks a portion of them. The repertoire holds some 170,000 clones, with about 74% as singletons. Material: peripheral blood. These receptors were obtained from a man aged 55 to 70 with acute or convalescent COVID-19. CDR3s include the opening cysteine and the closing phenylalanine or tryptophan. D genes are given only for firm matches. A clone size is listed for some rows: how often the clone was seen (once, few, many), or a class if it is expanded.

CDR3aa: CASSLLLTEAFF
CDR3nt: TGTGCCAGCAGCTTACTGCTCACTGAAGCTTTCTTT
abundance: -
v_gene: TRBV5-6
j_gene: TRBJ1-1
d_gene: -

CDR3aa: CASSIYGGLLSNQPQHF
CDR3nt: TGTGCCAGTAGTATATATGGGGGACTCCTTAGCAATCAGCCCCAGCATTTT
abundance: -
v_gene: TRBV19
j_gene: TRBJ1-5
d_gene: -

CDR3aa: CASSLNSLGGYTF
CDR3nt: TGTGCCAGCAGCTTGAATAGCCTTGGAGGCTACACCTTC
abundance: -
v_gene: TRBV5-5
j_gene: TRBJ1-2
d_gene: -

CDR3aa: CSVGRQGWGNTEAFF
CDR3nt: TGCAGCGTTGGGCGGCAGGGGTGGGGAAACACTGAAGCTTTCTTT
abundance: -
v_gene: TRBV29-1
j_gene: TRBJ1-1
d_gene: -

CDR3aa: CASSGQGRGEQYF
CDR3nt: TGTGCCAGCAGCGGACAGGGGAGAGGCGAGCAGTACTTC
abundance: -
v_gene: TRBV27
j_gene: TRBJ2-7
d_gene: TRBD1

CDR3aa: CASRVTGSHEQFF
CDR3nt: TGTGCCAGCAGAGTGACAGGGTCCCATGAGCAGTTCTTC
abundance: -
v_gene: TRBV4-2
j_gene: TRBJ2-1
d_gene: TRBD1

CDR3aa: CASSFGQAATEAFF
CDR3nt: TGTGCCAGCAGCTTCGGTCAGGCTGCAACTGAAGCTTTCTTT
abundance: once
v_gene: TRBV7-9
j_gene: TRBJ1-1
d_gene: -

CDR3aa: CASDDGQNNEQFF
CDR3nt: TGTGCCTCGGATGATGGACAGAACAATGAGCAGTTCTTC
abundance: -
v_gene: TRBV30
j_gene: TRBJ2-1
d_gene: -

CDR3aa: CASGLGRGTETQYF
CDR3nt: TGTGCTAGTGGTTTAGGTAGGGGGACAGAGACCCAGTACTTC
abundance: -
v_gene: TRBV12-5
j_gene: TRBJ2-5
d_gene: -

CDR3aa: CATSPGQGLNEQYF
CDR3nt: TGTGCCACCAGCCCGGGACAGGGGCTCAACGAGCAGTACTTC
abundance: few
v_gene: TRBV15
j_gene: TRBJ2-7
d_gene: TRBD1

CDR3aa: CSVEGVGGLAGSYNEQFF
CDR3nt: TGCAGCGTTGAAGGTGTTGGGGGACTAGCGGGGAGCTACAATGAGCAGTTCTTC
abundance: -
v_gene: TRBV29-1
j_gene: TRBJ2-1
d_gene: TRBD2

CDR3aa: CASSYTVNQETQYF
CDR3nt: TGTGCCAGCAGTTACACAGTTAACCAAGAGACCCAGTACTTC
abundance: -
v_gene: TRBV6-2/TRBV6-3
j_gene: TRBJ2-5
d_gene: -

CDR3aa: CASSTGTAIHQETQYF
CDR3nt: TGCGCCAGCAGCACCGGGACAGCTATACACCAAGAGACCCAGTACTTC
abundance: -
v_gene: TRBV5-1
j_gene: TRBJ2-5
d_gene: TRBD1

CDR3aa: CASRGIAGGSHNEQFF
CDR3nt: TGTGCCAGCAGGGGAATAGCGGGGGGTTCCCACAATGAGCAGTTCTTC
abundance: -
v_gene: TRBV27
j_gene: TRBJ2-1
d_gene: TRBD2

CDR3aa: CASSLGYSGATYEQYF
CDR3nt: TGTGCCAGCAGCTTAGGGTACTCGGGAGCTACCTACGAGCAGTACTTC
abundance: -
v_gene: TRBV7-2
j_gene: TRBJ2-7
d_gene: -

CDR3aa: CASRISDRDYNEQFF
CDR3nt: TGTGCCAGCAGGATATCCGACAGGGATTACAATGAGCAGTTCTTC
abundance: -
v_gene: TRBV6-5
j_gene: TRBJ2-1
d_gene: TRBD1

CDR3aa: CASSSGQQNIQYF
CDR3nt: TGTGCCAGCAGCTCCGGACAGCAAAACATTCAGTACTTC
abundance: -
v_gene: TRBV7-2
j_gene: TRBJ2-4
d_gene: -

CDR3aa: CASSSGILYNEQFF
CDR3nt: TGTGCCAGCAGCTCCGGGATCCTATACAATGAGCAGTTCTTC
abundance: -
v_gene: TRBV5-6
j_gene: TRBJ2-1
d_gene: -

CDR3aa: CAWSKQGVNEKLFF
CDR3nt: TGTGCCTGGAGTAAACAGGGCGTAAATGAAAAACTGTTTTTT
abundance: -
v_gene: TRBV30
j_gene: TRBJ1-4
d_gene: -

CDR3aa: CASSFTGGDQPQHF
CDR3nt: TGCGCCAGCAGCTTCACAGGGGGAGATCAGCCCCAGCATTTT
abundance: -
v_gene: TRBV5-1
j_gene: TRBJ1-5
d_gene: TRBD1

CDR3aa: CASSPGAFF
CDR3nt: TGTGCCAGCTCCCCGGGAGCTTTCTTT
abundance: -
v_gene: TRBV12-3/TRBV12-4
j_gene: TRBJ1-1
d_gene: -

CDR3aa: CASRDRGFNTGELFF
CDR3nt: TGTGCCAGCAGGGACAGGGGCTTCAACACCGGGGAGCTGTTTTTT
abundance: -
v_gene: TRBV6-5
j_gene: TRBJ2-2
d_gene: TRBD1

CDR3aa: CASGGQGYEQYF
CDR3nt: TGTGCCAGCGGGGGACAGGGCTACGAGCAGTACTTC
abundance: few
v_gene: TRBV2
j_gene: TRBJ2-7
d_gene: TRBD1

CDR3aa: CASSLRGLGGYTF
CDR3nt: TGTGCCAGCAGCTTGCGGGGGTTGGGTGGCTACACCTTC
abundance: -
v_gene: TRBV5-4
j_gene: TRBJ1-2
d_gene: -

CDR3aa: CSVRDRGSLAKNIQYF
CDR3nt: TGCAGCGTGCGGGACAGGGGTTCATTAGCCAAAAACATTCAGTACTTC
abundance: few
v_gene: TRBV29-1
j_gene: TRBJ2-4
d_gene: TRBD1

CDR3aa: CSVMVRGDTQYF
CDR3nt: TGCAGCGTGATGGTGCGGGGAGATACGCAGTATTTT
abundance: -
v_gene: TRBV29-1
j_gene: TRBJ2-3
d_gene: -

CDR3aa: CASSPDTEAFF
CDR3nt: TGTGCCAGCTCACCCGACACTGAAGCTTTCTTT
abundance: -
v_gene: TRBV18
j_gene: TRBJ1-1
d_gene: -

CDR3aa: CASSLTSGGLNTQYF
CDR3nt: TGTGCCAGCAGCTTGACTAGCGGGGGGCTTAATACGCAGTATTTT
abundance: -
v_gene: TRBV7-3
j_gene: TRBJ2-3
d_gene: TRBD2

CDR3aa: CASSHRQGVNTEAFF
CDR3nt: TGCGCCAGCAGCCATAGACAGGGAGTGAACACTGAAGCTTTCTTT
abundance: -
v_gene: TRBV4-1
j_gene: TRBJ1-1
d_gene: TRBD1

CDR3aa: CASSLNSRYEQYF
CDR3nt: TGCGCCAGCAGCTTAAATTCTCGCTACGAGCAGTACTTC
abundance: -
v_gene: TRBV5-1
j_gene: TRBJ2-7
d_gene: -

CDR3aa: CASTRSQGILNSPLHF
CDR3nt: TGTGCCAGTACCCGTTCGCAGGGAATCTTAAATTCACCCCTCCACTTT
abundance: -
v_gene: TRBV19
j_gene: TRBJ1-6
d_gene: -

CDR3aa: CASSLWQNYEQYF
CDR3nt: TGTGCCAGCAGCTTATGGCAAAACTACGAGCAGTACTTC
abundance: -
v_gene: TRBV7-6
j_gene: TRBJ2-7
d_gene: -

CDR3aa: CASSYGTGHGELFF
CDR3nt: TGTGCCAGCAGCTACGGGACAGGGCACGGGGAGCTGTTTTTT
abundance: -
v_gene: TRBV9
j_gene: TRBJ2-2
d_gene: TRBD1

CDR3aa: CASSETGGSYEQYF
CDR3nt: TGCGCCAGCAGTGAGACAGGGGGATCCTACGAGCAGTACTTC
abundance: -
v_gene: TRBV10-1
j_gene: TRBJ2-7
d_gene: TRBD1

CDR3aa: CASRRTASGGEAFF
CDR3nt: TGTGCCAGCAGAAGGACCGCCTCGGGAGGGGAAGCTTTCTTT
abundance: -
v_gene: TRBV11-2
j_gene: TRBJ1-1
d_gene: -

CDR3aa: CASSMGVDEQYF
CDR3nt: TGTGCCAGTAGTATGGGCGTCGACGAGCAGTACTTC
abundance: -
v_gene: TRBV19
j_gene: TRBJ2-7
d_gene: -

CDR3aa: CASTLTDFNYGYTF
CDR3nt: TGTGCCAGCACCTTGACAGATTTTAACTATGGCTACACCTTC
abundance: -
v_gene: TRBV9
j_gene: TRBJ1-2
d_gene: -

CDR3aa: CASTTSGQGRPYEQYF
CDR3nt: TGTGCCAGCACCACCTCTGGACAGGGAAGGCCCTACGAGCAGTACTTC
abundance: -
v_gene: TRBV21-1
j_gene: TRBJ2-7
d_gene: -

CDR3aa: CASRSGDRGGEKLFF
CDR3nt: TGTGCCAGTAGATCCGGGGACAGGGGAGGGGAAAAACTGTTTTTT
abundance: -
v_gene: TRBV19
j_gene: TRBJ1-4
d_gene: TRBD1

CDR3aa: CASSLANRGQETQYF
CDR3nt: TGTGCCAGCAGCTTAGCGAACCGGGGCCAAGAGACCCAGTACTTC
abundance: -
v_gene: TRBV11-1
j_gene: TRBJ2-5
d_gene: -

CDR3aa: CASSKGQSNTEAFF
CDR3nt: TGTGCCAGCAGCAAAGGACAGTCGAACACTGAAGCTTTCTTT
abundance: -
v_gene: TRBV21-1
j_gene: TRBJ1-1
d_gene: -

CDR3aa: CAISESLNRGTDTQYF
CDR3nt: TGTGCCATCAGTGAGTCCTTGAACAGGGGCACAGATACGCAGTATTTT
abundance: -
v_gene: TRBV10-3
j_gene: TRBJ2-3
d_gene: -

CDR3aa: CASSPRMATGGYEQYF
CDR3nt: TGTGCCAGCTCACCACGGATGGCCACCGGAGGCTACGAGCAGTACTTC
abundance: few
v_gene: TRBV18
j_gene: TRBJ2-7
d_gene: -

CDR3aa: CASTPRTGNTEAFF
CDR3nt: TGTGCCAGCACTCCCCGGACAGGGAACACTGAAGCTTTCTTT
abundance: -
v_gene: TRBV2
j_gene: TRBJ1-1
d_gene: TRBD1